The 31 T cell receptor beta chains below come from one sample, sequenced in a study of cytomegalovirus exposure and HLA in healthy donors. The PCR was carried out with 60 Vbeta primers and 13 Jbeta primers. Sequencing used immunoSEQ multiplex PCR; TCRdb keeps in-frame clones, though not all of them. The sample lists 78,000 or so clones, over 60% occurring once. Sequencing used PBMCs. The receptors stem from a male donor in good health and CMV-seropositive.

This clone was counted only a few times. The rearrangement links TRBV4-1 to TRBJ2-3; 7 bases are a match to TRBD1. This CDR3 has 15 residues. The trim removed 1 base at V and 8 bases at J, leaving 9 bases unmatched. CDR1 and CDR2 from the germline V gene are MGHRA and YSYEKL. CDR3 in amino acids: CASSQAGGLVRTQYF. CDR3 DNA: TGCGCCAGCAGCCAAGCAGGGGGTTTGGTGCGTACGCAGTATTTT.

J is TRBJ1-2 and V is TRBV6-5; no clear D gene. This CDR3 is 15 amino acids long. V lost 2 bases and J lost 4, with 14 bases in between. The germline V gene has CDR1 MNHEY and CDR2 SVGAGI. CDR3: CASSYRRGYGYGYTF. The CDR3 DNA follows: TGTGCCAGCAGTTACCGGCGGGGTTATGGCTATGGCTACACCTTC.

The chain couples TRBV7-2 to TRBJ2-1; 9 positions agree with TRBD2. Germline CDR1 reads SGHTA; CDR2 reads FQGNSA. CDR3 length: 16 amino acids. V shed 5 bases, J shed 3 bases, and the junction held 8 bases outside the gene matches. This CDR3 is CASSPGGLASYNEQFF. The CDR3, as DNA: TGTGCCAGCAGCCCAGGGGGACTAGCAAGCTACAATGAGCAGTTCTTC.

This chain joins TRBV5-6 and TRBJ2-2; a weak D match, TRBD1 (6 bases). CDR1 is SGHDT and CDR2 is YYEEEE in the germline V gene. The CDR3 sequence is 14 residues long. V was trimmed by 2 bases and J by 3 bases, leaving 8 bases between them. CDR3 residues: CASSLEGDTGELFF. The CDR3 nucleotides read TGTGCCAGCAGCTTAGAGGGGGACACCGGGGAGCTGTTTTTT.

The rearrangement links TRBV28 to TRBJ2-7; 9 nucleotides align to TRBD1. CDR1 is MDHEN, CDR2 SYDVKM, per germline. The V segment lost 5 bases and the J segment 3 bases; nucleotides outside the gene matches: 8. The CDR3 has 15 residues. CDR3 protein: CASSPPGTGNYEQYF. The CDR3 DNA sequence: TGTGCCAGCAGTCCCCCCGGGACAGGGAACTACGAGCAGTACTTC.

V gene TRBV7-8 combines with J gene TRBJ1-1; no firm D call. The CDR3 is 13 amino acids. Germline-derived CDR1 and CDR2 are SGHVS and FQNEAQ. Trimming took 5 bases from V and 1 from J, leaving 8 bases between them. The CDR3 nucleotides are TGTGCCAGCAGCAGAACAAGGAACACTGAAGCTTTCTTT. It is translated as CASSRTRNTEAFF.

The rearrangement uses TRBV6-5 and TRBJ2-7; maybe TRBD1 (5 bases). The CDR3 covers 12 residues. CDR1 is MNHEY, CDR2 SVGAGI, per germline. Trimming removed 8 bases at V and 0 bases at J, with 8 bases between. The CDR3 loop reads CASGAGSYEQYF. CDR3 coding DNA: TGTGCCAGCGGGGCAGGCTCCTACGAGCAGTACTTC.

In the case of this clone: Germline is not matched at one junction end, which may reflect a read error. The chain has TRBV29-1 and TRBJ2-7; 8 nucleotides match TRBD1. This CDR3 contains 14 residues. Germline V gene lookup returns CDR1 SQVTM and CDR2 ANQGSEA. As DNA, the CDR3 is TGCAGCGTGGATGTGACAGGGGTCTCCTACGGGCAGTACTTC. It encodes CSVDVTGVSYGQYF.

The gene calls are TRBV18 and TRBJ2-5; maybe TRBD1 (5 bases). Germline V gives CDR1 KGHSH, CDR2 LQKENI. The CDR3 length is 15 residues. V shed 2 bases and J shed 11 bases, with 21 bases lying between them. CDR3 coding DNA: TGTGCCAGCTCACCAAAGGTAGGAGCAGGGCAAGTGCAGTACTTC. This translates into CASSPKVGAGQVQYF.

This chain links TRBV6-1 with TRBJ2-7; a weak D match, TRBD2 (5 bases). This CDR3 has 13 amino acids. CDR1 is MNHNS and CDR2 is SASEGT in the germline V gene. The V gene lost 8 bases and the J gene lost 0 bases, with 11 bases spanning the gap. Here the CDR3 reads CASRTQYSYEQYF. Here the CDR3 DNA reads TGTGCCAGCCGGACTCAATACTCCTACGAGCAGTACTTC.

The CDR3 spells CAWISPRSGEETQYF. The CDR3 DNA reads TGTGCCTGGATTTCACCCCGTTCGGGAGAAGAGACCCAGTACTTC. The chain has TRBV30 and TRBJ2-5; the D gene is possibly TRBD2 (6 bases). The V gene lost 4 bases and the J gene lost 3 bases, with 18 bases spanning the gap. Germline V gives CDR1 GTSNPN, CDR2 SVGIG (reference sequence). There are 15 residues in the CDR3.

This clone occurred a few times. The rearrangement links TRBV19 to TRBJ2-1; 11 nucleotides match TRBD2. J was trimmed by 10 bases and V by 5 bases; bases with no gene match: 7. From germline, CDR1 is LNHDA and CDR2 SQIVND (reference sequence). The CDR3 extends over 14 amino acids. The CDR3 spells CASSPRPSGGEQFF. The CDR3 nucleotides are TGTGCCAGTAGTCCCCGGCCTAGCGGGGGGGAGCAGTTCTTC. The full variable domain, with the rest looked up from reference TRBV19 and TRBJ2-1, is DGGITQSPKYLFRKEGQNVTLSCEQNLNHDAMYWYRQDPGQGLRLIYYSQIVNDFQKGDIAEGYSVSREKKESFPLTVTSAQKNPTAFYLCASSPRPSGGEQFFGPGTRLTVL.

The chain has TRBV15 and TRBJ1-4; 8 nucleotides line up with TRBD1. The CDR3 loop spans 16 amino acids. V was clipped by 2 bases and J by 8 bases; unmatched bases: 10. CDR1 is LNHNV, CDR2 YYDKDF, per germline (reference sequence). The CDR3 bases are TGTGCCACCAGCAGATACCAGGGGGCGAGGGGGGAAAAACTGTTTTTT. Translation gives CATSRYQGARGEKLFF.

In DNA, the CDR3 is TGTGCCAGCAGCAATGGAGGCGGGAGGGCCGGGTACGAGCAGTACTTC. Translation gives CASSNGGGRAGYEQYF. V and J are TRBV5-6 and TRBJ2-7, with TRBD2 matching over 9 bases. The CDR3 contains 16 residues. Trimming at V came to 4 bases and at J to 4 bases, leaving 12 bases not matched to a gene. CDR1 is SGHDT and CDR2 is YYEEEE in the germline V gene.

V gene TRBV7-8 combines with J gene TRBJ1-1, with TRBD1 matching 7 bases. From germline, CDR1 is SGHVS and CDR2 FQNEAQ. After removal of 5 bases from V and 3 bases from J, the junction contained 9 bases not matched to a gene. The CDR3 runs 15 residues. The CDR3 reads CASSLNRGMDTEAFF. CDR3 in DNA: TGTGCCAGCAGCCTCAACAGGGGAATGGACACTGAAGCTTTCTTT.

This chain's CDR3 is CASIGQINEKLFF. The CDR3 nucleotides are TGTGCCAGCATCGGACAGATAAATGAAAAACTGTTTTTT. The chain combines TRBV7-9 with TRBJ1-4; a possible D gene is TRBD1 (6 bases). CDR1 and CDR2 from the germline V gene are SEHNR and FQNEAQ (reference sequence). V was pared by 7 bases and J by 5 bases, with 11 bases between. The CDR3 totals 13 residues.

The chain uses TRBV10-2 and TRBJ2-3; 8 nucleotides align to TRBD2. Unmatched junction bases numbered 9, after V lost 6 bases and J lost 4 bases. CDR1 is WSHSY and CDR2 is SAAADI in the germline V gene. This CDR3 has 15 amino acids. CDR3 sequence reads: CASSKGTRVPDTQYF. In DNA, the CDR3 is TGCGCCAGCAGCAAAGGGACTAGGGTCCCAGATACGCAGTATTTT.

In DNA form, the CDR3 reads TGTGCCAGCAGCGTTCAGGCGGGGGCCCCTAACAATGAGCAGTTCTTC. Its protein is CASSVQAGAPNNEQFF. V is TRBV9 and J is TRBJ2-1, with D possibly TRBD2 on 7 matching bases. The CDR3 sequence is 16 residues long. Germline CDR1 SGDLS, CDR2 YYNGEE. V was clipped by 2 bases and J by 5 bases, with 17 bases between them.

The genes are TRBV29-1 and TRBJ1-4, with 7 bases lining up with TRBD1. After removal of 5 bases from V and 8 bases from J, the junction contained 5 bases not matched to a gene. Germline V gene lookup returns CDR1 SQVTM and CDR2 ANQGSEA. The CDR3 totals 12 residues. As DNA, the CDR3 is TGCAGCGTTCAGTACAGGGGAGAAAAACTGTTTTTT. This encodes CSVQYRGEKLFF. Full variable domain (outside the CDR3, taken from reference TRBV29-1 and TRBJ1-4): SAVISQKPSRDICQRGTSLTIQCQVDSQVTMMFWYRQQPGQSLTLIATANQGSEATYESGFVIDKFPISRPNLTFSTLTVSNMSPEDSSIYLCSVQYRGEKLFFGSGTQLSVL.

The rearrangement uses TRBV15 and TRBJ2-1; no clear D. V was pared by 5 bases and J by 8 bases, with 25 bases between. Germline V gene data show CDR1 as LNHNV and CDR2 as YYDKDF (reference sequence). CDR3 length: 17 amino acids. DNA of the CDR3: TGTGCCACCAGCTCCAGAGGTAGGAACACCGATATGGATGAGCAGTTCTTC. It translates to CATSSRGRNTDMDEQFF.

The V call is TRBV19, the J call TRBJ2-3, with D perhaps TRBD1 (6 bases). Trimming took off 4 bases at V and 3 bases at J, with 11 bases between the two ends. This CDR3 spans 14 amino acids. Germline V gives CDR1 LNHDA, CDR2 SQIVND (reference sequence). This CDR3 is CASSTWTATDTQYF. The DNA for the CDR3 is TGTGCCAGTAGTACTTGGACAGCAACAGATACGCAGTATTTT.

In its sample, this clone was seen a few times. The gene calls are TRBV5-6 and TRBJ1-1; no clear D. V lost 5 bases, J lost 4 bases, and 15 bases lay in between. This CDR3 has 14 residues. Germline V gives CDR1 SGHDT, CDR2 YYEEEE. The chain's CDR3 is CASREPRASTEAFF. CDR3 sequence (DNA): TGTGCCAGCAGGGAGCCGCGGGCTAGCACTGAAGCTTTCTTT.

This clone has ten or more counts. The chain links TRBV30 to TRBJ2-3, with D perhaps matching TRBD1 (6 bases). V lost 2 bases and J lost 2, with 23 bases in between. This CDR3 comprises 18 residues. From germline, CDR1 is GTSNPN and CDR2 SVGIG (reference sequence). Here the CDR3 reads CAWSTPYPGTTNTDTQYF. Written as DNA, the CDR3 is TGTGCCTGGAGTACACCATATCCCGGGACAACCAACACAGATACGCAGTATTTT.

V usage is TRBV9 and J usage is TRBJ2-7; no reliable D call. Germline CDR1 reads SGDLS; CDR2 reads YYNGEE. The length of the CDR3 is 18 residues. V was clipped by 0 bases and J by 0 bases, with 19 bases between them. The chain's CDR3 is CASSVASGTTVSSYEQYF. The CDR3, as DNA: TGTGCCAGCAGCGTAGCGTCGGGTACAACCGTGAGCTCCTACGAGCAGTACTTC.

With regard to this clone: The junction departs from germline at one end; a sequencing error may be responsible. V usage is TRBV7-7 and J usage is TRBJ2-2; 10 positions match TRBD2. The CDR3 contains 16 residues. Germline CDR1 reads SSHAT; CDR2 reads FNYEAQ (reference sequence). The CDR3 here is CASSSSGRANTGELFF. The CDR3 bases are TGTGCTAGCAGCTCAAGCGGGAGGGCCAACACCGGGGAGCTGTTTTTT. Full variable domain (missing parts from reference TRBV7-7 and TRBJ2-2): GAGVSQSPRYKVTKRGQDVTLRCDPISSHATLYWYQQALGQGPEFLTYFNYEAQPDKSGLPSDRFSAERPEGSISTLTIQRTEQRDSAMYRCASSSSGRANTGELFFGEGSRLTVL.

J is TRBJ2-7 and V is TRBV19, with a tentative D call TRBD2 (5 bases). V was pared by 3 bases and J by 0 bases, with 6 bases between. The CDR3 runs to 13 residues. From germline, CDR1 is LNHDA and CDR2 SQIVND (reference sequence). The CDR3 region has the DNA TGTGCCAGTAGTATCCGGGACTCCTACGAGCAGTACTTC. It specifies CASSIRDSYEQYF.

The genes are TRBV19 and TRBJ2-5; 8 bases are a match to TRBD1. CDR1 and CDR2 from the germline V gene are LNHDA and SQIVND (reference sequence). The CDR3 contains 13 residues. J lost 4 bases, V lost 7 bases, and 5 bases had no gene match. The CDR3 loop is CASTGRGRETQYF. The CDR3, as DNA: TGTGCCAGTACGGGCAGGGGGCGAGAGACCCAGTACTTC.

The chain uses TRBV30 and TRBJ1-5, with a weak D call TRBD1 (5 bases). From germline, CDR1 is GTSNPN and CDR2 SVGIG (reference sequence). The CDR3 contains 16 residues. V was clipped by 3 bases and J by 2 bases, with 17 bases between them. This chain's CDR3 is CAWRKGASRCNQPQHF. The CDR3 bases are TGTGCCTGGAGAAAAGGGGCGAGTAGGTGCAATCAGCCCCAGCATTTT.

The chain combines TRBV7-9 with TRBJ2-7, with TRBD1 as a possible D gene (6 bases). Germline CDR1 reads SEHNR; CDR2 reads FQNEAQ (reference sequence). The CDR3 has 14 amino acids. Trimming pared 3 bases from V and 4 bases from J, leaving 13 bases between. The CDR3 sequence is CASSFSGEGYEQYF. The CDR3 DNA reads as TGTGCCAGCAGCTTCTCAGGGGAAGGATACGAGCAGTACTTC. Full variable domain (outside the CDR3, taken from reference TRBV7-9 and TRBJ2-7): DTGVSQNPRHKITKRGQNVTFRCDPISEHNRLYWYRQTLGQGPEFLTYFQNEAQLEKSRLLSDRFSAERPKGSFSTLEIQRTEQGDSAMYLCASSFSGEGYEQYFGPGTRLTVT.

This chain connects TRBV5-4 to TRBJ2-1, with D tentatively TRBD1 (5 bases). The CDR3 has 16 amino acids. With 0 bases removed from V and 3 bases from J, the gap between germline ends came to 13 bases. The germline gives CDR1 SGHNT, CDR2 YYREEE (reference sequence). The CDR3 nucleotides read TGTGCCAGCAGCTTGGGAGCAGGGATGCACTACAATGAGCAGTTCTTC. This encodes CASSLGAGMHYNEQFF.

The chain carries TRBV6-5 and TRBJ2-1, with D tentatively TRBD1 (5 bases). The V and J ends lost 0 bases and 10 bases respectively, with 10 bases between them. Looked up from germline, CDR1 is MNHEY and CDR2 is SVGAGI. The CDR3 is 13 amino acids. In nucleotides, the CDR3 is TGTGCCAGCAGTTACTCAACCCCAGGGGAGCAGTTCTTC. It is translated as CASSYSTPGEQFF.